Below are 30 T cell receptor beta chains sequenced from a single sample in a study of cytomegalovirus exposure and HLA in healthy donors. 60 Vbeta and 13 Jbeta primers were used in PCR. Here immunoSEQ multiplex PCR was the method, and the copy in TCRdb shows in-frame clones only, minus some. The table lists about 270,000 clones, roughly two thirds of them singletons. Sequencing was performed on PBMCs. These TCRs come from a female donor in good health and CMV-seronegative.

This clone occurred a few times. This chain uses TRBV30 with TRBJ1-3, with 8 nucleotides matching TRBD1. The length of the CDR3 is 14 residues. Germline V CDR1 and CDR2: GTSNPN, SVGIG (reference sequence). V was clipped by 4 bases and J by 1 base; unmatched bases: 3. CDR3 region: CAWKGQESGNTIYF. Here the CDR3 DNA reads TGTGCCTGGAAGGGACAGGAGTCTGGAAACACCATATATTTT.

This clone was found once. Mismatch with germline at one junction end may stem from a read error. The chain's CDR3 is CASSLRLSSGSDEQFF. The CDR3 DNA follows: TGTGCTAGCAGCTTAAGATTATCTAGCGGGAGTGATGAGCAGTTCTTC. V is TRBV7-7 and J is TRBJ2-1; 10 bases agree with TRBD2. The CDR3 consists of 16 residues. The germline V gene encodes CDR1 SSHAT and CDR2 FNYEAQ (reference sequence).

V usage is TRBV6-5 and J usage is TRBJ1-2; 12 bases map to TRBD1. V was clipped by 6 bases and J by 6 bases; unmatched bases: 8. The germline gives CDR1 MNHEY, CDR2 SVGAGI. The CDR3 totals 15 residues. The CDR3 DNA is TGTGCCAGCAGCCGTCCCGGGACAGGGGGCAATGGCTACACCTTC. Translated, it gives CASSRPGTGGNGYTF.

This rearrangement joins TRBV18 to TRBJ2-2; 8 nucleotides agree with TRBD1. Unmatched junction bases numbered 4, after V lost 3 bases and J lost 4 bases. This CDR3 has 15 amino acids. The germline V gene encodes CDR1 KGHSH and CDR2 LQKENI. For the CDR3, the DNA is TGTGCCAGCTCACCGGGGGACAGGCTCACCGGGGAGCTGTTTTTT. Protein product: CASSPGDRLTGELFF.

This clone was seen once. The rearrangement joins TRBV5-1 to TRBJ2-7, with a tentative D call TRBD1 (6 bases). The CDR3 runs 14 residues. V gave up 0 bases and J gave up 5 bases, with 12 bases separating them. Germline V CDR1 and CDR2: SGHRS, YFSETQ. The DNA of the CDR3 is TGCGCCAGCAGCTTGGAGCAGGGGAGTAACGAGCAGTACTTC. Its translation is CASSLEQGSNEQYF.

The rearrangement links TRBV27 to TRBJ2-7; the match to TRBD1 covers 8 bases. The CDR3 spans 14 residues. Germline V CDR1 and CDR2: MNHEY, SMNVEV (reference sequence). Trimming removed 10 bases from V and 3 bases from J; junction bases left unmatched: 11. This chain's CDR3 is CATHRDRQIYEQYF. The CDR3 DNA sequence: TGTGCCACTCACCGGGACAGGCAGATCTACGAGCAGTACTTC.

The chain recombines TRBV10-3 with TRBJ2-2, with 11 bases that match TRBD1. Per the germline V gene, CDR1 is ENHRY and CDR2 is SYGVKD. Unmatched junction bases numbered 3, after V lost 6 bases and J lost 3 bases. This CDR3 has 15 residues. In DNA, the CDR3 is TGTGCCATCAGAGGACAGGGGGCGGACACCGGGGAGCTGTTTTTT. It is translated as CAIRGQGADTGELFF.

This clone has just a few counts. V and J are TRBV5-1 and TRBJ2-1; a weak D match, TRBD2 (6 bases). This CDR3 has 16 residues. V lost 5 bases, J lost 8 bases, and 23 bases lay in between. CDR1 and CDR2 (germline): SGHRS, YFSETQ. Here the CDR3 reads CASSVRLGYTRDEQFF. In DNA, the CDR3 is TGCGCCAGCAGTGTCAGACTAGGCTATACACGGGATGAGCAGTTCTTC.

The chain couples TRBV29-1 to TRBJ1-1; TRBD1 aligns across 7 bases. The CDR3 totals 13 residues. V trimming: 5 bases; J trimming: 6 bases; junction bases outside the gene matches: 9. In germline, CDR1 is SQVTM, CDR2 ANQGSEA. CDR3 DNA: TGCAGCGTTAAGGGGGCTCCTGAGGCTGAAGCTTTCTTT. Translation: CSVKGAPEAEAFF.

Concerning this clone: The junction departs from the called germline gene at one end, perhaps through a read error. In the same sample, other DNA sequences code for this CDR3. The rearrangement links TRBV6-4 to TRBJ1-5; weak D call: TRBD1 (5 bases). The CDR3 spans 16 residues. The V gene's germline CDR1 is MRHNA and CDR2 SNTAGT. CDR3 region: CASSDGPRVMGQPQHF. The CDR3 bases are TGTGCCAGTAGTGACGGCCCCAGGGTAATGGGTCAGCCCCAGCATTTT.

Written as DNA, the CDR3 is TGTGCCAGCAGTTTTACTAGTAGTTCCTACAATGAGCAGTTCTTC. Its protein is CASSFTSSSYNEQFF. The chain links TRBV27 to TRBJ2-1; D may be TRBD2 (5 bases). V was pared by 3 bases and J by 1 base, with 10 bases between. Germline V lookup: CDR1 MNHEY, CDR2 SMNVEV (reference sequence). The CDR3 has 15 residues.

The chain carries TRBV28 and TRBJ1-5; 9 positions match TRBD1. V gave up 4 bases and J gave up 4 bases; unmatched junction bases: 14. The CDR3 runs to 18 residues. Germline CDR1 reads MDHEN; CDR2 reads SYDVKM. Written as DNA, the CDR3 is TGTGCCAGCAGTTCCCCAGGGACAGGGCTAGGGGGGAATCAGCCCCAGCATTTT. It is translated as CASSSPGTGLGGNQPQHF.

The chain employs TRBV29-1 and TRBJ2-1; possibly TRBD2 for D (6 bases). V was trimmed by 2 bases and J by 6 bases, leaving 14 bases between them. CDR1 and CDR2 (germline): SQVTM, ANQGSEA. This CDR3 has 14 amino acids. Here the CDR3 DNA reads TGCAGCGTTGAACGGAAACTAGCAAGCAATGAGCAGTTCTTC. Its protein product is CSVERKLASNEQFF.

This clone was seen more than once but under ten times. The chain joins TRBV6-1 to TRBJ2-3; D possibly corresponds to TRBD2 (7 bases). The CDR3 contains 13 residues. V lost 5 bases to trimming and J lost 6 bases, with 12 bases between them. CDR1 is MNHNS and CDR2 is SASEGT in the germline V gene. Written as DNA, the CDR3 is TGTGCCAGCAGTAGGACAGCGGGGGATACGCAGTATTTT. Translated: CASSRTAGDTQYF.

The genes are TRBV7-2 and TRBJ2-1; TRBD2 matches 8 bases. Germline CDR1 is SGHTA and CDR2 is FQGNSA. This CDR3 has 15 amino acids. V lost 4 bases and J lost 4; bases outside the gene matches: 6. The CDR3 loop is CASSSSGSRYNEQFF. The CDR3 DNA reads as TGTGCCAGCAGCTCGAGCGGGAGTAGGTACAATGAGCAGTTCTTC.

This rearrangement joins TRBV6-1 to TRBJ1-1; weak D call: TRBD1 (5 bases). The CDR3 consists of 14 residues. V was cut by 10 bases and J by 3 bases, with 18 bases left in between. Germline CDR1 is MNHNS and CDR2 is SASEGT. CDR3 sequence: CAIYRGRRDTEAFF. Written as DNA, the CDR3 is TGTGCCATTTATAGGGGAAGGAGGGACACTGAAGCTTTCTTT.

The chain combines TRBV11-2 with TRBJ2-1; D not resolved. Germline V CDR1 and CDR2: SGHAT, FQNNGV. V gave up 5 bases and J gave up 10 bases, with 21 bases separating them. CDR3 length equals 15 residues. This CDR3 is CASSAQARYGDEQFF. The CDR3, as DNA: TGTGCCAGCAGCGCCCAAGCTAGATATGGCGACGAGCAGTTCTTC.

J is TRBJ2-1 and V is TRBV9; 9 positions agree with TRBD2. The trim removed 2 bases at V and 6 bases at J, leaving 12 bases unmatched. Germline CDR1 and CDR2: SGDLS and YYNGEE. The CDR3 spans 17 residues. The CDR3 sequence is CASSVPRGGRGGNEQFF. CDR3 coding DNA: TGTGCCAGCAGCGTCCCCCGTGGCGGGAGGGGGGGCAATGAGCAGTTCTTC. Combining the CDR3 with reference TRBV9 and TRBJ2-1 gives the whole variable domain DSGVTQTPKHLITATGQRVTLRCSPRSGDLSVYWYQQSLDQGLQFLIQYYNGEERAKGNILERFSAQQFPDLHSELNLSSLELGDSALYFCASSVPRGGRGGNEQFFGPGTRLTVL.

The chain is built from TRBV19 and TRBJ2-3, with D perhaps matching TRBD1 (5 bases). The V and J ends lost 10 bases and 0 bases respectively, with 11 bases between them. The germline V gene encodes CDR1 LNHDA and CDR2 SQIVND (reference sequence). The CDR3 is made up of 13 amino acids. The CDR3 here is CATRTQSTDTQYF. The DNA of the CDR3 is TGTGCCACTCGGACACAAAGCACAGATACGCAGTATTTT.

The CDR3 nucleotides read TGTGCCAGCAGCCAAGATAATCCCCATGCTGCGAATACGTACAATGAGCAGTTCTTC. This gives the protein CASSQDNPHAANTYNEQFF. The V call is TRBV4-2, the J call TRBJ2-1, with no clear D. V shed 0 bases and J shed 4 bases, with 22 bases lying between them. The length of the CDR3 is 19 residues. The germline gives CDR1 LGHNA, CDR2 YNFKEQ.

The gene calls are TRBV27 and TRBJ2-7, with D possibly matching TRBD2 (7 bases). Germline V gene lookup returns CDR1 MNHEY and CDR2 SMNVEV (reference sequence). V lost 4 bases and J lost 4, with 23 bases in between. The CDR3 has 17 residues. The CDR3 DNA sequence: TGTGCCAGCAGTTCCTCCACCTTCCGGGGGGCGTTTTACGAGCAGTACTTC. Translating gives CASSSSTFRGAFYEQYF.

The chain couples TRBV11-2 to TRBJ2-5; tentative D call: TRBD1 (5 bases). V was trimmed by 4 bases and J by 5 bases, leaving 17 bases between them. The CDR3 runs 15 residues. Germline loops: CDR1 SGHAT, CDR2 FQNNGV. The CDR3 spells CASSSMGQTGETQYF. For the CDR3, the DNA is TGTGCCAGCAGCTCTATGGGGCAGACGGGTGAGACCCAGTACTTC.

The V and J genes are TRBV2 and TRBJ1-5; D is perhaps TRBD1 (5 bases). Trimming took off 3 bases at V and 1 base at J, with 7 bases between the two ends. The CDR3 loop spans 14 amino acids. Germline V gives CDR1 SNHLY, CDR2 FYNNEI. The CDR3 loop is CASSDRGSNQPQHF. In nucleotides, the CDR3 is TGTGCCAGCAGTGATAGGGGAAGCAATCAGCCCCAGCATTTT.

This clone was recorded once. The J gene is TRBJ1-5, the V gene TRBV4-1; D remains ambiguous. The germline V gene has CDR1 MGHRA and CDR2 YSYEKL. The CDR3 loop spans 16 amino acids. Trimming cost V 4 bases and J 7 bases, with 20 bases left between them. The CDR3 DNA reads TGCGCCAGCAGCCGATCGAGGGAGGGTTTGGGGCAGCCCCAGCATTTT. It translates to CASSRSREGLGQPQHF.

This clone was picked up a small number of times. CDR3 sequence reads: CASSSEPGQVRYF. As DNA, the CDR3 is TGTGCCAGCAGCTCAGAACCGGGACAAGTTCGGTATTTT. V usage is TRBV5-4 and J usage is TRBJ1-3, with D maybe TRBD1 (6 bases). V lost 3 bases to trimming and J lost 16 bases, with 20 bases between them. Germline CDR1 reads SGHNT; CDR2 reads YYREEE (reference sequence). CDR3 length equals 13 residues.

V usage is TRBV9 and J usage is TRBJ2-3; no reliable D call. CDR1 and CDR2 (germline): SGDLS, YYNGEE. The CDR3 totals 14 residues. Trimming shortened V by 0 bases and J by 4 bases, and 9 bases separated the two germline ends. CDR3 nucleotide sequence: TGTGCCAGCAGCGTAGACTTTCGGTCAGATACGCAGTATTTT. As protein: CASSVDFRSDTQYF. Complete variable domain (other parts from reference TRBV9 and TRBJ2-3): DSGVTQTPKHLITATGQRVTLRCSPRSGDLSVYWYQQSLDQGLQFLIQYYNGEERAKGNILERFSAQQFPDLHSELNLSSLELGDSALYFCASSVDFRSDTQYFGPGTRLTVL.

Of note for this clone: One end of the junction does not line up with germline, which may come from a read error. The genes are TRBV7-9 and TRBJ2-7; weak D call: TRBD1 (5 bases). The CDR3 has 14 amino acids. Germline lookup yields CDR1 SEHNR and CDR2 FQNEAQ (reference sequence). The CDR3 region is CSSSFYPGYYEQYF. CDR3 bases: TGTTCCAGCAGCTTTTACCCAGGGTACTACGAGCAGTACTTC.

This clone was counted only a few times. This chain links TRBV7-9 with TRBJ1-4; D gene uncertain. V lost 6 bases to trimming and J lost 0 bases, with 14 bases between them. There are 16 residues in the CDR3. Germline CDR1 is SEHNR and CDR2 is FQNEAQ (reference sequence). CDR3 amino acids: CASSHLSGTTNEKLFF. The DNA of the CDR3 is TGTGCCAGCAGTCACCTCAGCGGGACAACTAATGAAAAACTGTTTTTT.

The chain carries TRBV11-2 and TRBJ1-3; 7 bases are shared with TRBD1. Trimming removed 1 base from V and 4 bases from J; junction bases left unmatched: 7. Germline values: CDR1 SGHAT, CDR2 FQNNGV. This CDR3 is built from 16 residues. The CDR3 sequence is CASSLVTGARGNTIYF. Here the CDR3 DNA reads TGTGCCAGCAGCTTAGTAACAGGGGCGAGGGGAAACACCATATATTTT.

V usage is TRBV7-9 and J usage is TRBJ1-2, with D unresolved. This CDR3 has 15 residues. CDR1 SEHNR and CDR2 FQNEAQ come from the germline V gene (reference sequence). Between the trimmed V and J ends, which lost 4 bases and 1 base, there was a span of 13 bases. DNA of the CDR3: TGTGCCAGCAGCTCCGGTCTCGGAGTTAACTATGGCTACACCTTC. Protein sequence: CASSSGLGVNYGYTF.